The T cell receptor (beta chain) described here comes from a study of blood T cell repertoires in COVID-19. Study-level information: Collection of acute and convalescent COVID-19 samples took place in the United States, Italy and Spain. Sample material is recorded as cDNA or gDNA derived from T cells, B-cell-depleted T cells, or PBMCs.

The CDR3 loop spans 13 amino acids. V was clipped by 5 bases and J by 5 bases, with 11 bases between them. CDR1 is SEHNR and CDR2 is FQNEAQ in the germline V gene (reference sequence). Authors' analysis steps: Reference gene primer amplification gave nucleated cell count estimates. The method was immunoSEQ multiplex PCR; TCRdb's version includes in-frame clones alone and lacks a portion of them. V and J calls and clone size are given by that table; D and trimming were obtained from the DNA. This sample yields over 400,000 clones, of which around 90% are seen a single time; 7.8% belongs to the top ten. Seattle patient enrollment occurred during active infection, with longitudinal follow-up thereafter.

The source of this sequence is a woman aged 45-65 years with COVID-19, enrolled during active disease. The genes are TRBV7-9 and TRBJ2-3; D perhaps matches TRBD2 (6 bases). The sample comprised peripheral blood. CDR3 sequence: CASSRGSGDTQYF. In DNA form, the CDR3 reads TGTGCCAGCAGCCGGGGGTCGGGAGATACGCAGTATTTT.